This T cell receptor (beta chain) appears in the sequencing data of a study of cytomegalovirus exposure and HLA in healthy donors. The CDR3 has 15 amino acids. Per germline, CDR1 SNHLY and CDR2 FYNNEI. The J segment lost 5 bases and the V segment lost 7 bases, leaving 9 bases of the junction unmatched. To note about this clone: Its antigen remains unidentified.

Study outcomes and limitations: Rarity held for most TCR sequences, but there were some public TCRs that occurred in many donors.

The primer mix had 60 Vbeta and 13 Jbeta primers. Assay: immunoSEQ multiplex PCR; the TCRdb copy retains only in-frame clones and omits some. The data show about 150,000 clones, approximately 73% seen once. This clonotype was obtained from a man aged 25-40 years in good health and CMV-seropositive. Material for sequencing was PBMCs. V gene TRBV2 combines with J gene TRBJ2-7; 12 nucleotides align to TRBD1. CDR3 sequence (DNA): TGTGCCAGCATCGGGGGGACAGGGGGCCTCGACGAGCAGTACTTC. It codes for CASIGGTGGLDEQYF.